This is a list of T cell receptor beta chains from one sample in a study of response to subunit inactivated influenza vaccine. MiXCR, run by TCRdb on the RT-PCR reads, gives a single entry per CDR3 protein. The repertoire includes over 300,000 distinct CDR3 sequences, 21% of them detected once, and roughly a tenth sits in the top ten. The sequencing used PBMCs from blood, collected less than 22 months after vaccination. The receptors come from a man between 50 and 75 years old who received an inactivated influenza vaccine. Each CDR3 is given with its conserved first and last residue. Clone size is stated in some rows and not others, as once, few, many or a class when expanded.

V | size | CDR3
TRBV7-9 | few | CASSLGEQPQHF
TRBV6-5 | few | CASSYSPWGTEAFF
TRBV5-1 | few | CASSVTAANYGYTF
TRBV7-2 | - | CASSSLREKVREQYF
TRBV20-1 | few | CSATRTSKETQYF
TRBV6-5 | few | CASSYLDAGSTGELFF
TRBV28 | - | CASSQGGTRSPLHF
TRBV12-3/TRBV12-4 | - | CAARQSNTGELFF
TRBV4-1 | few | CASSHGALLAADTQYF
TRBV12-3/TRBV12-4 | - | CASSLPRVLTNTQYF
TRBV4-3 | few | CASSPEGRRGTEAFF
TRBV3-1 | few | CASSQVLPGEKLFF
TRBV20-1 | few | CSASIGGFNNSPLHF
TRBV7-2 | once | CASSSRGVTTDTQYF
TRBV7-2 | - | CASSLGGGSQYF
TRBV6-2/TRBV6-3 | many | CASSDRVGGGDTQYF
TRBV7-9 | few | CASSPDRVIETEAFF
TRBV10-2 | - | CASSESRSDRDNEKLFF
TRBV10-2 | - | CASSESATSGGADTQYF
TRBV18 | - | CASSPQGMDNSPLHF
TRBV20-1 | few | CSARDLGRLGGERMNTEAFF
TRBV6-2/TRBV6-3 | few | CASSYSMTGQNSPLHF
TRBV2 | - | CASSKDRGDSAQYF
TRBV20-1 | few | CSAPKLTGNSYTF
TRBV20-1 | few | CSATGMRDGYTF
TRBV5-1 | - | CASSPWGTSGANTGELFF
TRBV20-1 | - | CSASLGTTSYEQYF
TRBV29-1 | few | CSVENTGELFF
TRBV5-1 | - | CASSPARENTEAFF
TRBV28 | many | CASSLPQNTEAFF
TRBV4-2 | - | CASSQDHGGELFF
TRBV7-2 | few | CASSRTGAWNEKLFF
TRBV5-1 | few | CASSRSGDTQYF
TRBV7-2 | many | CASSLAGGKLFF
TRBV12-3/TRBV12-4 | few | CASIGFKDTIYF
TRBV6-2/TRBV6-3 | once | CASSWEYEQFF
TRBV7-2 | few | CASSQQGSTYNEQFF
TRBV2 | - | CASRTSGVNEQFF
TRBV6-2/TRBV6-3 | few | CASSPGTSGTDTQYF
TRBV6-2/TRBV6-3 | - | CASTEGTSDLDEQFF
TRBV29-1 | - | CSVEPLGSHPNEQFF
TRBV28 | few | CASRQTSANTQYF
TRBV12-3/TRBV12-4 | - | CASRATSAETQYF
TRBV11-2 | many | CASSLTRGNEKLFF
TRBV4-1 | few | CASSQGTRAAWNEQFF
TRBV12-3/TRBV12-4 | few | CATPQGLDRETQYF
TRBV7-9 | few | CASSPRPGGKNEKLFF
TRBV2 | - | CASSEAERLNTEAFF
TRBV7-9 | once | CASSSLAGGPNYTQYF
TRBV6-5 | - | CASSSVQEKNIQYF
TRBV6-2/TRBV6-3 | - | CASTVLAGGHNEQFF
TRBV28 | few | CASSTQGQINTEAFF
TRBV4-3 | few | CASSVTSGSPLHF
TRBV29-1 | - | CSVRDGHSYEQYF
TRBV6-2/TRBV6-3 | few | CASRRTGTDGYTF
TRBV11-2 | few | CASSLSVSSYNEQFF
TRBV5-1 | few | CASSLGEYSGANVLTF
TRBV6-5 | - | CASSYRTGYGYTF
TRBV6-2/TRBV6-3 | few | CASSYNSGQFF
TRBV30 | - | CAWVRDRASNYGYTF